Following are 14 T cell receptor beta chains from one sample sequenced in a study of graft-versus-host responses after intestinal transplantation. Assay: immunoSEQ multiplex PCR; the TCRdb copy retains only in-frame clones and omits some. The table includes about 97,000 clones, approximately 92% detected once. The input for sequencing was PBMCs, taken roughly 68 weeks after intestinal transplant. Source of these receptors: a human patient who received an intestinal transplant, so some T cells may come from the graft donor.

The V gene is TRBV6-6, the J gene TRBJ2-2; D perhaps matches TRBD2 (5 bases). Germline V gene lookup returns CDR1 MNHNY and CDR2 SVGAGI (reference sequence). CDR3 length equals 14 residues. Trimming took 8 bases from V and 8 from J, leaving 18 bases between them. For the CDR3, the DNA is TGTGCCAGCGGCGGACCCCAGAGGGTGGGGGAGCTGTTTTTT. It translates to CASGGPQRVGELFF.

This clone has only a few counts. The chain joins TRBV6-5 to TRBJ1-6; D is uncertain. V was shortened by 6 bases and J by 4 bases, with 4 bases between the two germline ends. The CDR3 spans 12 residues. Per germline, CDR1 MNHEY and CDR2 SVGAGI. The CDR3 reads CASSLYNSPLHF. CDR3 nucleotides: TGTGCCAGCAGCTTATATAATTCACCCCTCCACTTT.

This chain joins TRBV13 and TRBJ1-1; D ambiguous. This CDR3 has 14 amino acids. V lost 0 bases and J 2 bases, leaving 7 bases between the germline ends. The germline gives CDR1 PRHDT, CDR2 FYEKMQ (reference sequence). The CDR3, as DNA: TGTGCCAGCAGCTTAGGGCCGGTCAACACTGAAGCTTTCTTT. Translated, it gives CASSLGPVNTEAFF. The full variable domain, with the rest looked up from reference TRBV13 and TRBJ1-1, is AAGVIQSPRHLIKEKRETATLKCYPIPRHDTVYWYQQGPGQDPQFLISFYEKMQSDKGSIPDRFSAQQFSDYHSELNMSSLELGDSALYFCASSLGPVNTEAFFGQGTRLTVV.

V and J are TRBV13 and TRBJ1-6; 7 bases align to TRBD1. The CDR3 covers 15 residues. J was trimmed by 1 base and V by 4 bases; bases with no gene match: 1. Germline lookup yields CDR1 PRHDT and CDR2 FYEKMQ (reference sequence). The CDR3: CASSSRGSYNSPLHF. CDR3 in DNA: TGTGCCAGCAGCTCCAGGGGGTCCTATAATTCACCCCTCCACTTT. The whole variable domain, remainder taken from reference TRBV13 and TRBJ1-6, is AAGVIQSPRHLIKEKRETATLKCYPIPRHDTVYWYQQGPGQDPQFLISFYEKMQSDKGSIPDRFSAQQFSDYHSELNMSSLELGDSALYFCASSSRGSYNSPLHFGNGTRLTVT.

This rearrangement joins TRBV6-1 to TRBJ1-2, with 7 bases lining up with TRBD1. This CDR3 spans 15 amino acids. CDR1 and CDR2 from the germline V gene are MNHNS and SASEGT. V lost 1 base and J lost 3; bases outside the gene matches: 5. CDR3 amino acids: CASSEGGDSYYGYTF. The DNA of the CDR3 is TGTGCCAGCAGTGAAGGAGGGGACAGCTACTATGGCTACACCTTC.

This chain joins TRBV4-1 and TRBJ1-1, with a possible D match to TRBD1 (5 bases). Germline values: CDR1 MGHRA, CDR2 YSYEKL. Trimming stripped 4 bases from V and 3 bases from J, with 12 bases between. CDR3 size: 14 residues. CDR3 residues: CASSPVWGDTEAFF. The CDR3 DNA is TGCGCCAGCAGCCCAGTGTGGGGGGACACTGAAGCTTTCTTT.

This rearrangement joins TRBV7-9 to TRBJ2-1; the D gene is possibly TRBD2 (6 bases). Per the germline V gene, CDR1 is SEHNR and CDR2 is FQNEAQ (reference sequence). This CDR3 has 15 amino acids. Trimming left V 1 base short and J 3 bases short, with 10 bases between. CDR3 nucleotides: TGTGCCAGCAGCTTAGTCGGGGGTTTCTACAATGAGCAGTTCTTC. Residues: CASSLVGGFYNEQFF.

The chain has TRBV14 and TRBJ2-2; the match to TRBD1 covers 8 bases. CDR1 and CDR2 from the germline V gene are SGHDN and FVKESK. J gave up 6 bases and V 3 bases, and 6 bases lay outside the gene matches. The CDR3 is 15 amino acids. DNA of the CDR3: TGTGCCAGCAGCCACAGGGGGCAGCTGGCCGGGGAGCTGTTTTTT. Translation: CASSHRGQLAGELFF.

CDR3: CATSRVGLMEPDTQYF. CDR3 sequence (DNA): TGTGCCACCAGCAGAGTGGGGTTAATGGAGCCAGATACGCAGTATTTT. J is TRBJ2-3 and V is TRBV15; D ambiguous. Germline V lookup: CDR1 LNHNV, CDR2 YYDKDF (reference sequence). The CDR3 length is 16 residues. Trimming stripped 1 base from V and 4 bases from J, with 15 bases between.

The chain is built from TRBV2 and TRBJ1-2; D uncertain. V was cut by 6 bases and J by 4 bases, with 15 bases left in between. The CDR3 extends over 14 amino acids. The germline CDR1 and CDR2 sequences are SNHLY and FYNNEI. The CDR3 loop is CASSPLVGSYGYTF. In DNA, the CDR3 is TGTGCCAGCAGCCCCCTTGTGGGCAGCTATGGCTACACCTTC.

The chain recombines TRBV6-5 with TRBJ1-6; D is uncertain. V lost 6 bases and J lost 7, with 7 bases in between. CDR1 MNHEY and CDR2 SVGAGI come from the germline V gene. The CDR3 totals 12 residues. CDR3 residues: CASSQENSPLHF. The CDR3 DNA reads as TGTGCCAGCAGCCAGGAAAATTCACCCCTCCACTTT.

The gene calls are TRBV5-1 and TRBJ2-5; D is unclear. CDR3 length: 15 residues. Looked up from germline, CDR1 is SGHRS and CDR2 is YFSETQ. Trimming cost V 3 bases and J 2 bases, with 14 bases left between them. The CDR3 loop is CASSWIDVAQETQYF. DNA for the CDR3: TGCGCCAGCAGCTGGATAGACGTGGCTCAAGAGACCCAGTACTTC.

This clone is a singleton in its sample. The DNA of the CDR3 is TGCAGCGTTGAAGGGACTAGCGGGGGGCGCCACCTATACAATGAGCAGTTCTTC. Encoded protein: CSVEGTSGGRHLYNEQFF. The chain has TRBV29-1 and TRBJ2-1; TRBD2 agrees at 14 bases. The germline CDR1 and CDR2 sequences are SQVTM and ANQGSEA. This CDR3 contains 18 residues. V dropped 1 base and J dropped 4; count of bases not matched to a gene: 9.

This clone was recorded once. The rearrangement joins TRBV27 to TRBJ1-5; a weak D match, TRBD1 (5 bases). This CDR3 is built from 15 residues. V lost 6 bases, J lost 2 bases, and 14 bases lay in between. Germline assignment: CDR1 MNHEY and CDR2 SMNVEV (reference sequence). This CDR3 is CASRGRGQGNQPQHF. CDR3 sequence (DNA): TGTGCCAGCAGGGGAAGGGGCCAGGGCAATCAGCCCCAGCATTTT.